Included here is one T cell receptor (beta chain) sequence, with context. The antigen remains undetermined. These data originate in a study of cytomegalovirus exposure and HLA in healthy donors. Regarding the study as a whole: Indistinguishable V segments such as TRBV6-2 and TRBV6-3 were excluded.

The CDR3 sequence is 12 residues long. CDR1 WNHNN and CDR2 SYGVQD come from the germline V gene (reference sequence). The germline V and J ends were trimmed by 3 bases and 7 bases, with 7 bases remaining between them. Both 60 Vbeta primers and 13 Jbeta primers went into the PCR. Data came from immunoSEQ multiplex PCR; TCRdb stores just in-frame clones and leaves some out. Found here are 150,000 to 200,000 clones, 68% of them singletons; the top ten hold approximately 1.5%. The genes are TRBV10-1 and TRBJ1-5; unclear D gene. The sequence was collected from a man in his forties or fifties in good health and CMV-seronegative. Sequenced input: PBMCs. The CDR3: CASSDELQPQHF. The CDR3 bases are TGCGCCAGCAGTGACGAGTTGCAGCCCCAGCATTTT.